A selection of T cell receptor beta chains follows, all from one sample in a study of blood T cell repertoires in COVID-19. This table comes from immunoSEQ multiplex PCR, and its TCRdb copy is limited to in-frame clones, with some not included. The table records about 300,000 clones, roughly 91% of them present only once. The specimen was PBMCs or T cells enriched from blood (not recorded which). Receptor source: a woman aged 45-65 years who had been exposed to COVID-19. The conserved cysteine and the conserved F or W are not part of the CDR3 here. The D gene is left open where the match is weak.

d_call v_call cdr3_aa
TRBD1 TRBV5-1 ASTGQVGVNTEAF
TRBD2 TRBV29-1 SGGLGGETQY
- TRBV14 ASRTGDSPLH
- TRBV5-6 ASTTPPGGNSPLH
TRBD1 TRBV28 ASSRDRGYGYT
- TRBV5-1 ASSLAGVQETQY
- TRBV7-8 ASSSRPSNEQF
- TRBV5-8 ASSLGQTPRWDTQY
- TRBV5-5 ASSLGHTGELF
- TRBV5-1 ASSRDLFYEQY
- TRBV11-2 ASSPRREQF
- TRBV27 ASRPLSYNEQF
TRBD1 TRBV10-3 AIQTGGGYAF
TRBD1 TRBV11-2 ASSRDRTNEKLF
- TRBV18 ASSPGGAGTDTQY